This T cell receptor beta chain emerged from a study of cytomegalovirus exposure and HLA in healthy donors. Study overall: An early data release held 70 million to 90 million unique TCRs from HLA-typed donors.

Deletions cut 1 base from V and 7 bases from J, with 10 bases between. CDR1 is SGHTA and CDR2 is FQGNSA in the germline V gene. The CDR3 loop spans 13 amino acids. The sample holds a few counts of this clone. PCR amplification relied on 60 Vbeta primers (plus 13 Jbeta primers). Here immunoSEQ multiplex PCR was the method, and the copy in TCRdb shows in-frame clones only, minus some. This table holds 100,000 to 150,000 clones, 80% to 90% found once. Material: PBMCs. This clonotype was obtained from a man in his fifties in good health and CMV-seronegative. The rearrangement uses TRBV7-2 and TRBJ1-1; D is unclear. CDR3 sequence reads: CASSLGATLEAFF. Written as DNA, the CDR3 is TGTGCCAGCAGCTTAGGGGCGACCCTTGAAGCTTTCTTT.